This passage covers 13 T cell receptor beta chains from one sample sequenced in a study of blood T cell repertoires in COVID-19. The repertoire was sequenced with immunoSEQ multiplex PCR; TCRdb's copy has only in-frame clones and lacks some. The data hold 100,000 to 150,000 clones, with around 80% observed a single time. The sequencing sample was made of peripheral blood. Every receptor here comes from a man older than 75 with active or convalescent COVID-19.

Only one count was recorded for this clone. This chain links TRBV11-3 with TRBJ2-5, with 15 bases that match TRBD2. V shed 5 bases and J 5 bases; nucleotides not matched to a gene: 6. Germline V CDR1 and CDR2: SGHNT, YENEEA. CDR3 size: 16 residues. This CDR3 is CASSARTSGGEETQYF. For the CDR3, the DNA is TGTGCCAGCAGCGCTCGGACTAGCGGGGGGGAGGAGACCCAGTACTTC.

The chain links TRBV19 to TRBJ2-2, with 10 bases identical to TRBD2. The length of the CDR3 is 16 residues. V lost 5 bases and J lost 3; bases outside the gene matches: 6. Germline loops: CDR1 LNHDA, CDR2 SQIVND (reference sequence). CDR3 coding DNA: TGTGCCAGTAGTTCTAGCGGGGGAGCGGACACCGGGGAGCTGTTTTTT. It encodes CASSSSGGADTGELFF.

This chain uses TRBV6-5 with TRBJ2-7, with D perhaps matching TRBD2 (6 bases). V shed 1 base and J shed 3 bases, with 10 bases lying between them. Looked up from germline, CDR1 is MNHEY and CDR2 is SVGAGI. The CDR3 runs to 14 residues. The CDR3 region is CASSYFPEGYEQYF. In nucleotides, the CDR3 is TGTGCCAGCAGTTACTTTCCGGAGGGCTACGAGCAGTACTTC.

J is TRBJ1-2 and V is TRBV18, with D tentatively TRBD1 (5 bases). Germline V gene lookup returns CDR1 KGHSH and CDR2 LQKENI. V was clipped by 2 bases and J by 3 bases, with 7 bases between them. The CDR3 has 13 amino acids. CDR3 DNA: TGTGCCAGCTCACCATCACAGGACTATGGCTACACCTTC. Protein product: CASSPSQDYGYTF.

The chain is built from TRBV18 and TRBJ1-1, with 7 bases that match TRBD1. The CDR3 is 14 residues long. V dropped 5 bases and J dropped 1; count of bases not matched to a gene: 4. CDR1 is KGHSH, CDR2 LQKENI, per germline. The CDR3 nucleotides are TGTGCCAGCTCAATAGGACAGGAGAACACTGAAGCTTTCTTT. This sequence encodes CASSIGQENTEAFF.

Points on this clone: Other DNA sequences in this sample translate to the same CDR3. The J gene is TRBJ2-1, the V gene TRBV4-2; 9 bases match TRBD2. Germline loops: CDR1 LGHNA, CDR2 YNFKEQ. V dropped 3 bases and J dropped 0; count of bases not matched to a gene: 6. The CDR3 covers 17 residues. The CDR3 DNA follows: TGTGCCAGCAGCCAGCGCGGGGGGGGGAGCTCCTACAATGAGCAGTTCTTC. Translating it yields CASSQRGGGSSYNEQFF.

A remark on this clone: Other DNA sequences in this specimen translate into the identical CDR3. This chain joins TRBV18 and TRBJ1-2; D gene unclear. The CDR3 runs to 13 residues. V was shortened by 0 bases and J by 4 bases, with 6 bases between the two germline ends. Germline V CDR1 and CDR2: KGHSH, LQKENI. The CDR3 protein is CASSPPSGYGYTF. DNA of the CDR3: TGTGCCAGCTCACCACCGTCAGGCTATGGCTACACCTTC.

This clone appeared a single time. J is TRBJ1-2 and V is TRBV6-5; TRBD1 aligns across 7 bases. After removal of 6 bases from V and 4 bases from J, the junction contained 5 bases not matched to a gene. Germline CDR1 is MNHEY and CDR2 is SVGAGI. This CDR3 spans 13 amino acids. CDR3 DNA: TGTGCCAGCAGCCGGGGACAGCTCTATGGCTACACCTTC. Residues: CASSRGQLYGYTF.

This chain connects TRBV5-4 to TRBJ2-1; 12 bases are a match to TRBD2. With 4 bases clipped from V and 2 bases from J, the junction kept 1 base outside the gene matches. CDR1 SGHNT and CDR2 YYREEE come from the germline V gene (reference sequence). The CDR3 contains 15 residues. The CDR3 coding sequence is TGTGCCAGCAGCCCTAGCGGGGGGGCCTACAATGAGCAGTTCTTC. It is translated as CASSPSGGAYNEQFF.

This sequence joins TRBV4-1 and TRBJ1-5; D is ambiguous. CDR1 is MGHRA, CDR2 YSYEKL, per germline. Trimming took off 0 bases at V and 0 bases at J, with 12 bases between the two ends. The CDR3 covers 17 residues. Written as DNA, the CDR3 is TGCGCCAGCAGCCAAGAGGTCTCCAGGTATAGCAATCAGCCCCAGCATTTT. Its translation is CASSQEVSRYSNQPQHF.

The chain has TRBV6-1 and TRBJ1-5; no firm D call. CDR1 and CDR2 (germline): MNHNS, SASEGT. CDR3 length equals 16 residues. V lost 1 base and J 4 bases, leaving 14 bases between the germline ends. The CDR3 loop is CASSEEIWQVNQPQHF. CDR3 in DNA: TGTGCCAGCAGTGAAGAAATATGGCAGGTTAATCAGCCCCAGCATTTT.

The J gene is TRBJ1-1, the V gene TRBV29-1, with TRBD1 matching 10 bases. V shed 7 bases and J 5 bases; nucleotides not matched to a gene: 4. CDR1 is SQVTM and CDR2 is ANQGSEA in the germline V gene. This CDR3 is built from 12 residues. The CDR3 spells CSGRTGGTEAFF. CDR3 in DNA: TGCAGCGGTCGGACAGGGGGGACTGAAGCTTTCTTT.

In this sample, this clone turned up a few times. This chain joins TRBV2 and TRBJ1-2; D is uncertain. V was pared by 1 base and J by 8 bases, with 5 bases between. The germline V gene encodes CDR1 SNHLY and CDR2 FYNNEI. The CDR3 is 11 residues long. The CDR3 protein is CASSEGLGYTF. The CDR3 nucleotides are TGTGCCAGCAGTGAAGGGCTGGGCTACACCTTC.